This passage covers 10 T cell receptor beta chains from one sample sequenced in a study of cytomegalovirus exposure and HLA in healthy donors. The PCR used 60 Vbeta and 13 Jbeta primers. Sequenced by immunoSEQ multiplex PCR; TCRdb stores in-frame clones only, minus some. The sample lists 180,000 or so clones, more than 65% seen once, with approximately 1.6% in the top ten. Sample: PBMCs. These receptors were collected from a male donor in good health and CMV-seronegative.

The rearrangement joins TRBV28 to TRBJ1-1, with TRBD1 matching over 9 bases. Trimming took 5 bases from V and 6 from J; bases not matched to a gene: 10. This CDR3 contains 15 residues. CDR1 MDHEN and CDR2 SYDVKM come from the germline V gene. This chain's CDR3 is CASSSGQGPVSEAFF. In DNA form, the CDR3 reads TGTGCCAGCAGTAGCGGACAGGGGCCTGTCTCTGAAGCTTTCTTT.

The chain combines TRBV18 with TRBJ2-6; weak D call: TRBD2 (5 bases). With 2 bases removed from V and 4 bases from J, the gap between germline ends came to 12 bases. Looked up from germline, CDR1 is KGHSH and CDR2 is LQKENI. The CDR3 covers 16 residues. CDR3 amino acids: CASSPVQAVGANVLTF. CDR3 bases: TGTGCCAGCTCACCAGTCCAAGCGGTCGGGGCCAACGTCCTGACTTTC. The full variable domain, in which reference TRBV18 and TRBJ2-6 provide the parts outside the CDR3, is NAGVMQNPRHLVRRRGQEARLRCSPMKGHSHVYWYRQLPEEGLKFMVYLQKENIIDESGMPKERFSAEFPKEGPSILRIQQVVRGDSAAYFCASSPVQAVGANVLTFGAGSRLTVL.

The chain joins TRBV29-1 to TRBJ2-7; 8 bases line up with TRBD1. This CDR3 has 14 amino acids. The germline gives CDR1 SQVTM, CDR2 ANQGSEA. The V segment lost 6 bases and the J segment 5 bases; nucleotides outside the gene matches: 12. CDR3 sequence reads: CSVPIGQGAHEQYF. The CDR3 DNA reads as TGCAGCGTCCCCATCGGACAGGGCGCCCACGAGCAGTACTTC.

Comments on this clone: The junction and the germline gene differ at one end; a read error may be behind it. This chain joins TRBV7-9 and TRBJ2-5, with 7 bases aligning to TRBD1. Looked up from germline, CDR1 is SEHNR and CDR2 is FQNEAQ (reference sequence). The CDR3 has 18 amino acids. The CDR3 is CSSSLSVGRQGSRETQYF. CDR3 coding DNA: TGTTCCAGCAGCTTAAGTGTTGGACGACAGGGTTCGAGGGAGACCCAGTACTTC. The full variable domain, rest sourced from reference TRBV7-9 and TRBJ2-5, is DTGVSQNPRHKITKRGQNVTFRCDPISEHNRLYWYRQTLGQGPEFLTYFQNEAQLEKSRLLSDRFSAERPKGSFSTLEIQRTEQGDSAMYLCSSSLSVGRQGSRETQYFGPGTRLLVL.

V usage is TRBV30 and J usage is TRBJ2-3, with TRBD2 identical over 7 bases. The CDR3 consists of 16 residues. The V and J ends lost 4 bases and 2 bases, in that order; junction bases with no gene match: 12. Looked up from germline, CDR1 is GTSNPN and CDR2 is SVGIG (reference sequence). For the CDR3, the DNA is TGTGCCTGGACCGTGGGGCTAGCGGTCGCCACAGATACGCAGTATTTT. This encodes CAWTVGLAVATDTQYF.

This chain links TRBV6-1 with TRBJ2-5; D remains ambiguous. The length of the CDR3 is 13 residues. Germline V lookup: CDR1 MNHNS, CDR2 SASEGT. The germline V and J ends were trimmed by 8 bases and 3 bases, with 13 bases remaining between them. The CDR3 nucleotides are TGTGCCAGCGCCGAACTACAAAAAGAGACCCAGTACTTC. As protein: CASAELQKETQYF.

The chain couples TRBV2 to TRBJ1-4; TRBD1 might be the D (5 bases). The germline gives CDR1 SNHLY, CDR2 FYNNEI. V shed 4 bases and J shed 3 bases, with 12 bases lying between them. The CDR3 runs to 15 residues. The CDR3 DNA reads as TGTGCCAGCAGTGCGTCAAGGGGTCCTAATGAAAAACTGTTTTTT. Its translation is CASSASRGPNEKLFF.

The chain combines TRBV5-1 with TRBJ1-3; 7 bases map to TRBD1. Germline CDR1 is SGHRS and CDR2 is YFSETQ. Trimming removed 4 bases from V and 1 base from J; junction bases left unmatched: 5. This CDR3 comprises 15 residues. This chain's CDR3 is CASSRRQGSGNTIYF. The CDR3 nucleotides read TGCGCCAGCAGCAGACGACAGGGTTCTGGAAACACCATATATTTT.

V is TRBV4-1 and J is TRBJ2-7, with a possible D match to TRBD1 (6 bases). V shed 1 base and J shed 2 bases, with 15 bases lying between them. This CDR3 has 16 amino acids. Germline assignment: CDR1 MGHRA and CDR2 YSYEKL. The CDR3 here is CASSQVDRSSAYEQYF. Here the CDR3 DNA reads TGCGCCAGCAGCCAAGTGGACAGAAGTTCCGCCTACGAGCAGTACTTC.

This clone was seen a handful of times. This rearrangement joins TRBV5-8 to TRBJ2-6, with 8 bases matching TRBD1. Germline CDR1 and CDR2: SGHTS and YDEGEE. The CDR3 totals 19 residues. Unmatched junction bases numbered 9, after V lost 1 base and J lost 0 bases. The chain's CDR3 is CASSLIRQGAFSGANVLTF. The CDR3 DNA is TGTGCCAGCAGCTTGATTCGGCAGGGGGCTTTCTCTGGGGCCAACGTCCTGACTTTC.